This TCR beta chain emerged from a study of spatial heterogeneity in lung cancer. Turning to the study itself: The average appearance count of each unique TCR and UMI combination in raw reads was more than ten.

The study tagged each TCR cDNA molecule with a unique molecular identifier. TCRdb re-derived calls from the 5' RACE reads in MiXCR, one entry per CDR3 protein. The sample includes a few thousand distinct CDR3 sequences, approximately 7% of them seen just once. Time point of the sample: sample taken at primary tumor resection. By share of the sample, this clonotype is medium-sized. As yet, its antigen is unknown. General observations from the study: Tumoral mutation counts were tracked by counts of expanded intratumoral alpha and beta TCRs. Ubiquitous expanded TCR counts tracked ubiquitous nonsynonymous mutations; regional expanded TCR counts tracked regional nonsynonymous mutations.

Germline V gene data show CDR1 as SGHAT and CDR2 as FQNNGV. V was pared by 0 bases and J by 3 bases, with 11 bases between. The CDR3 length is 15 residues. Sample: lung tumor tissue, taken at surgery. The chain combines TRBV11-2 with TRBJ2-5; D possibly corresponds to TRBD1 (6 bases). The clonotype comes from a female donor with early-stage non-small cell lung cancer. The CDR3 nucleotides are TGTGCCAGCAGCTTAGAAGGACGACAGGAAGAGACCCAGTACTTC. This translates into CASSLEGRQEETQYF.